This T cell receptor (beta chain) derives from a study of OX40 agonist ivuxolimab in advanced cancers. Study as a whole: In three patients, partial responses were observed, one with hepatocellular carcinoma and two with cutaneous melanoma.

This clone is a singleton in its sample. Data came from immunoSEQ multiplex PCR; TCRdb stores just in-frame clones and leaves some out. The table includes more than 95,000 clones, 92% detected once. CDR3 length: 15 residues. CDR1 and CDR2 from the germline V gene are LGHNT and FRNRAP. V was clipped by 4 bases and J by 6 bases; unmatched bases: 9. Sequenced material: CD4+ or CD8+ T cells sorted from blood, taken in a trial of the OX40 agonist ivuxolimab. This TCR derives from an adult with an advanced solid tumor such as melanoma, head and neck, liver or kidney cancer. The V call is TRBV12-5, the J call TRBJ2-3, with 8 positions matching TRBD2. Here the CDR3 reads CASGSGLGGIDTQYF. The CDR3 DNA reads as TGTGCTAGTGGTTCGGGACTAGGAGGGATTGATACGCAGTATTTT.